A single sample is the source of the 18 T cell receptor beta chains below, sequenced in a study of CD8 T cells in ankylosing spondylitis. TCRdb reanalysed the 5' RACE reads using MiXCR and keeps one entry per CDR3 protein. The data hold 200,000 to 250,000 distinct CDR3 sequences, with around a quarter observed a single time. Sequencing input: blood, either unsorted or a sorted T cell fraction (not recorded which). The receptors stem from a male donor with ankylosing spondylitis or in good health (not recorded which).

V gene TRBV6-1 combines with J gene TRBJ2-7; 8 bases align to TRBD2. CDR1 and CDR2 from the germline V gene are MNHNS and SASEGT. The CDR3 runs 13 residues. The ends lost 6 bases at V and 2 bases at J; junction bases unmatched: 3. In nucleotides, the CDR3 is TGTGCCAGCAGACTAGCGGCCACCTACGAGCAGTACTTC. It yields the protein CASRLAATYEQYF.

This clonotype was counted many times. The chain joins TRBV29-1 to TRBJ2-3; TRBD1 aligns across 11 bases. V trimming: 7 bases; J trimming: 4 bases; junction bases outside the gene matches: 10. Germline CDR1 reads SQVTM; CDR2 reads ANQGSEA. The CDR3 length is 15 residues. The CDR3 here is CSGDRRDRGSDTQYF. As DNA, the CDR3 is TGCAGCGGGGACCGACGGGACAGGGGGTCAGATACGCAGTATTTT.

This clonotype was counted at least ten times. The gene calls are TRBV6-2 or TRBV6-3 and TRBJ1-1, with 10 bases matching TRBD1. The germline gives CDR1 MNHEY, CDR2 SVGEGT. This CDR3 contains 16 residues. J was trimmed by 0 bases and V by 2 bases; bases with no gene match: 3. Here the CDR3 DNA reads TGTGCCAGCAGTTACCCGACAGGGGGCCTGAACACTGAAGCTTTCTTT. Encoded protein: CASSYPTGGLNTEAFF.

The rearrangement links TRBV29-1 to TRBJ2-3; TRBD1 aligns across 7 bases. With V trimmed by 5 bases and J by 1 base, 6 bases remained unmatched. The CDR3 has 14 residues. Germline CDR1 SQVTM, CDR2 ANQGSEA. CDR3 loop: CSVLQGKGTDTQYF. As DNA, the CDR3 is TGCAGCGTTCTACAGGGGAAGGGCACAGATACGCAGTATTTT.

The V call is TRBV29-1, the J call TRBJ2-1; 13 nucleotides match TRBD2. The CDR3 sequence is 14 residues long. The V gene end was trimmed by 5 bases and the J gene end by 8 bases; junction bases not matched to a gene: 6. Germline V gives CDR1 SQVTM, CDR2 ANQGSEA. The CDR3 loop reads CSVSTSGRADEQFF. In DNA, the CDR3 is TGCAGCGTTTCTACTAGCGGGAGGGCCGATGAGCAGTTCTTC.

The J gene is TRBJ2-6, the V gene TRBV15; either TRBD1 or TRBD2 may supply D (6 bases each). V lost 0 bases, J lost 2 bases, and 14 bases lay in between. The CDR3 contains 18 residues. CDR1 is LNHNV and CDR2 is YYDKDF in the germline V gene (reference sequence). As DNA, the CDR3 is TGTGCCACCAGCAGAGATTTTGCCGGGGGCGCTGGGGCCAACGTCCTGACTTTC. It is translated as CATSRDFAGGAGANVLTF. Full variable domain (remainder filled in from reference TRBV15 and TRBJ2-6): DAMVIQNPRYQVTQFGKPVTLSCSQTLNHNVMYWYQQKSSQAPKLLFHYYDKDFNNEADTPDNFQSRRPNTSFCFLDIRSPGLGDTAMYLCATSRDFAGGAGANVLTFGAGSRLTVL.

The gene calls are TRBV12-3 or TRBV12-4 and TRBJ1-2; the match to TRBD1 covers 11 bases. The trim removed 7 bases at V and 3 bases at J, leaving 7 bases unmatched. There are 15 residues in the CDR3. DNA of the CDR3: TGTGCCAGCACCAAAGGACAGGGGGCCTACTATGGCTACACCTTC. Translating it yields CASTKGQGAYYGYTF.

This clonotype was counted between two and nine times. The chain uses TRBV29-1 and TRBJ1-3, with unresolved D. This CDR3 is 12 amino acids long. Trimming shortened V by 3 bases and J by 0 bases, and 3 bases separated the two germline ends. CDR1 and CDR2 from the germline V gene are SQVTM and ANQGSEA. The CDR3 DNA reads TGCAGCGTTGACAGCTCTGGAAACACCATATATTTT. Its protein is CSVDSSGNTIYF. The full variable domain, completed using reference TRBV29-1 and TRBJ1-3, is SAVISQKPSRDICQRGTSLTIQCQVDSQVTMMFWYRQQPGQSLTLIATANQGSEATYESGFVIDKFPISRPNLTFSTLTVSNMSPEDSSIYLCSVDSSGNTIYFGEGSWLTVV.

The V gene is TRBV20-1, the J gene TRBJ2-7, with 12 bases lining up with TRBD2. This CDR3 is built from 13 residues. Trimming cost V 0 bases and J 6 bases; bases outside gene matches: 0. In germline, CDR1 is DFQATT, CDR2 SNEGSKA (reference sequence). CDR3 DNA: TGCAGTGCTAGAGAACTAGCGGGAGGCGAGCAGTACTTC. It codes for CSARELAGGEQYF.

This clonotype was counted at least ten times. The chain recombines TRBV7-6 with TRBJ2-1, with D unclear. CDR1 and CDR2 from the germline V gene are SGHVS and FNYEAQ. CDR3 length equals 16 residues. V lost 1 base and J 0 bases, leaving 10 bases between the germline ends. CDR3 coding DNA: TGTGCCAGCAGCTTAGGGTGGATAAGCTCCTACAATGAGCAGTTCTTC. It encodes CASSLGWISSYNEQFF.

Turning to this clonotype: A read error may be the cause here, since a much bigger clone is one base away. The chain uses TRBV14 and TRBJ2-1, with 10 bases identical to TRBD2. V lost 1 base, J lost 12 bases, and 6 bases stayed unmatched. Germline V gives CDR1 SGHDN, CDR2 FVKESK. CDR3 size: 14 residues. CDR3 coding DNA: TGTGCCAGCAGCCAAGTTTTACTAGCGGGAACGCAGTTCTTC. Residues: CASSQVLLAGTQFF.

The sample holds many counts of this clonotype. This chain connects TRBV7-2 to TRBJ1-2; 7 bases agree with TRBD1. This CDR3 is built from 17 residues. The germline V gene has CDR1 SGHTA and CDR2 FQGNSA. Trimming cost V 6 bases and J 8 bases; bases outside gene matches: 21. CDR3 bases: TGTGCCAGCAGTCTTAACCGGGACAGTAGTTTACTGAGGGGCTACACCTTC. It yields the protein CASSLNRDSSLLRGYTF.

The sample holds many counts of this clonotype. The chain links TRBV9 to TRBJ1-1; 9 bases are a match to TRBD1. Germline V gene lookup returns CDR1 SGDLS and CDR2 YYNGEE. With V trimmed by 3 bases and J by 7 bases, 10 bases remained unmatched. The CDR3 extends over 15 amino acids. DNA of the CDR3: TGTGCCAGCAGCGCACCGGACAGGGGCCGTTTTGAAGCTTTCTTT. This codes for CASSAPDRGRFEAFF.

The genes are TRBV20-1 and TRBJ2-3; possibly TRBD2 for D (6 bases). The V gene's germline CDR1 is DFQATT and CDR2 SNEGSKA (reference sequence). The CDR3 extends over 13 amino acids. Trimming took off 0 bases at V and 9 bases at J, with 13 bases between the two ends. The CDR3, as DNA: TGCAGTGCTAGAGATGTTAGGGAGGAGACGCAGTATTTT. Its protein is CSARDVREETQYF.

This clonotype was seen repeatedly, ten times or more. In DNA, the CDR3 is TGCAGTGCTGCGAGAGACGAAACTAATTCACCCCTCCACTTT. Protein sequence: CSAARDETNSPLHF. This sequence joins TRBV20-1 and TRBJ1-6; D call uncertain. V lost 5 bases, J lost 6 bases, and 14 bases lay in between. This CDR3 spans 14 amino acids. From germline, CDR1 is DFQATT and CDR2 SNEGSKA (reference sequence).

This clonotype was detected ten times or more. The genes are TRBV3-1 and TRBJ2-5, with D possibly TRBD2 on 7 matching bases. CDR1 and CDR2 from the germline V gene are LGHDT and YNNKEL (reference sequence). V was pared by 4 bases and J by 5 bases, with 11 bases between. The CDR3 covers 13 residues. The CDR3 protein is CASSREGGETQYF. Here the CDR3 DNA reads TGTGCCAGCAGCCGGGAGGGGGGGGAGACCCAGTACTTC.

This clonotype occurred many times. The chain links TRBV27 to TRBJ1-6; 9 nucleotides align to TRBD1. Germline CDR1 MNHEY, CDR2 SMNVEV (reference sequence). The trim removed 8 bases at V and 9 bases at J, leaving 5 bases unmatched. CDR3 length: 13 amino acids. CDR3 loop: CASRTGGISPLHF. The CDR3 DNA follows: TGTGCCAGCCGTACAGGGGGCATTTCACCCCTCCACTTT.

The chain combines TRBV6-1 with TRBJ2-7, with D perhaps TRBD2 (7 bases). The CDR3 covers 14 residues. Trimming removed 11 bases from V and 3 bases from J, with 20 bases in between. Germline V CDR1 and CDR2: MNHNS, SASEGT. The CDR3: CARSSSGGGYEQYF. CDR3 bases: TGTGCCCGCTCTTCTAGCGGAGGGGGCTACGAGCAGTACTTC.